This T cell receptor (beta chain) was sequenced in a study of control samples from healthy donors and cancer patients. Measured with immunoSEQ multiplex PCR; TCRdb has only the in-frame clones, and not every one. Here the sample spans around 93,000 clones, approximately 86% being singletons. The germline V and J ends were trimmed by 0 bases and 4 bases, with 9 bases remaining between them. The length of the CDR3 is 14 residues. Germline assignment: CDR1 MNHNY and CDR2 SVGAGI (reference sequence). Specimen: blood. The receptor was derived from a man aged 25-45 years in good health. The chain couples TRBV6-6 to TRBJ1-2; a possible D gene is TRBD1 (5 bases). The CDR3 spells CASSYSSTVYGYTF. The DNA of the CDR3 is TGTGCCAGCAGTTACTCGTCGACAGTCTATGGCTACACCTTC.